The 28 T cell receptor beta chains below were found in one sample sequenced in a study of cytomegalovirus exposure and HLA in healthy donors. PCR used 60 Vbeta primers and 13 Jbeta primers. Assay used: immunoSEQ multiplex PCR; TCRdb lists only in-frame clones, some missing. The sample includes 150,000 or so clones. Sequencing input: PBMCs. The receptors derive from a man aged 30 to 39 in good health and CMV-seronegative.

CDR3 protein: CASAEAGLVEETQYF. The CDR3 DNA reads as TGTGCCAGCGCCGAGGCGGGACTAGTTGAAGAGACCCAGTACTTC. The chain is built from TRBV18 and TRBJ2-5; 8 bases are shared with TRBD2. Germline CDR1 reads KGHSH; CDR2 reads LQKENI. V lost 8 bases to trimming and J lost 3 bases; unmatched junction nucleotides: 11. CDR3 length: 15 amino acids.

This chain uses TRBV5-1 with TRBJ1-1; maybe TRBD1 (6 bases). The V gene's germline CDR1 is SGHRS and CDR2 YFSETQ. The CDR3 loop spans 16 amino acids. Trimming took off 0 bases at V and 1 base at J, with 13 bases between the two ends. The CDR3 protein is CASSLAYGTRNTEAFF. The CDR3 DNA is TGCGCCAGCAGCTTGGCCTACGGGACAAGGAACACTGAAGCTTTCTTT.

The chain recombines TRBV6-1 with TRBJ2-6; perhaps TRBD2 as D (5 bases). This CDR3 comprises 15 residues. The germline V gene has CDR1 MNHNS and CDR2 SASEGT. Trimming pared 6 bases from V and 4 bases from J, leaving 13 bases between. In DNA form, the CDR3 reads TGTGCCAGCAGCTCTGGTTCGGGGGGGGCCAACGTCCTGACTTTC. This translates into CASSSGSGGANVLTF.

The rearrangement links TRBV4-1 to TRBJ2-7; TRBD2 matches 10 bases. The DNA end is a closer match to TRBJ2-5, so the J assignment may be wrong. The germline CDR1 and CDR2 sequences are MGHRA and YSYEKL. This CDR3 has 17 residues. DNA for the CDR3: TGCGCCAGCAGCCAAGAACGGCTAGCGGGAGTAGAAGAGACCCAGTACTTC. Translated, it gives CASSQERLAGVEETQYF.

The gene calls are TRBV4-2 and TRBJ2-1; D call uncertain. Germline V lookup: CDR1 LGHNA, CDR2 YNFKEQ. Trimming cost V 0 bases and J 0 bases, with 12 bases left between them. The CDR3 length is 17 residues. This CDR3 reads CASSQESGTISYNEQFF. The CDR3 region has the DNA TGTGCCAGCAGCCAAGAGTCGGGTACGATCTCCTACAATGAGCAGTTCTTC.

This rearrangement joins TRBV20-1 to TRBJ2-5; D ambiguous. CDR1 and CDR2 (germline): DFQATT, SNEGSKA (reference sequence). Deletions cut 3 bases from V and 4 bases from J, with 6 bases between. CDR3 length: 11 residues. Written as DNA, the CDR3 is TGCAGTGCTAGTCCTCCAGAGACCCAGTACTTC. Translated, it gives CSASPPETQYF.

The CDR3 nucleotides read TGTGCCAGCAGGCTGGGTGAGGAGAGCTCCTACGAGCAGTACTTC. It yields the protein CASRLGEESSYEQYF. The chain employs TRBV6-1 and TRBJ2-7; no clear D. Germline values: CDR1 MNHNS, CDR2 SASEGT. The CDR3 runs 15 residues. Trimming shortened V by 6 bases and J by 0 bases, and 15 bases separated the two germline ends.

The chain is built from TRBV29-1 and TRBJ2-1; 8 nucleotides agree with TRBD1. The CDR3 runs 12 residues. The J segment lost 10 bases and the V segment lost 7 bases, leaving 9 bases of the junction unmatched. The germline CDR1 and CDR2 sequences are SQVTM and ANQGSEA. The CDR3 region is CSAAPTGDEQFF. The CDR3 bases are TGCAGCGCTGCTCCGACAGGGGACGAGCAGTTCTTC.

The rearrangement links TRBV29-1 to TRBJ1-5; D is possibly TRBD1 (6 bases). The length of the CDR3 is 15 residues. Trimming removed 1 base from V and 2 bases from J, with 12 bases in between. Per germline, CDR1 SQVTM and CDR2 ANQGSEA. CDR3 residues: CSVEAGSGGNQPQHF. The DNA of the CDR3 is TGCAGCGTTGAAGCTGGCTCAGGGGGCAATCAGCCCCAGCATTTT.

J is TRBJ2-1 and V is TRBV2; 11 positions agree with TRBD2. Looked up from germline, CDR1 is SNHLY and CDR2 is FYNNEI. Trimming removed 7 bases from V and 9 bases from J; junction bases left unmatched: 5. The CDR3 has 13 amino acids. The CDR3 protein is CASTRGLAGEQFF. The DNA of the CDR3 is TGTGCCAGCACCCGTGGACTAGCGGGTGAGCAGTTCTTC.

The chain combines TRBV6-1 with TRBJ2-7; TRBD2 might be the D (5 bases). The germline V gene encodes CDR1 MNHNS and CDR2 SASEGT. The CDR3 is 12 amino acids. Trimming took off 5 bases at V and 5 bases at J, with 10 bases between the two ends. This CDR3 is CASSFWGDEQYF. CDR3 sequence (DNA): TGTGCCAGCAGTTTTTGGGGAGACGAGCAGTACTTC.

The V call is TRBV6-5, the J call TRBJ1-1; D is ambiguous. The CDR3 extends over 11 amino acids. Germline CDR1 and CDR2: MNHEY and SVGAGI. V was pared by 5 bases and J by 8 bases, with 9 bases between. Here the CDR3 DNA reads TGTGCCAGCAGTGAACAGTCAGAAGCTTTCTTT. It encodes CASSEQSEAFF.

This chain connects TRBV5-1 to TRBJ2-2, with D perhaps TRBD1 (6 bases). Trimming took off 2 bases at V and 4 bases at J, with 12 bases between the two ends. The germline V gene encodes CDR1 SGHRS and CDR2 YFSETQ. CDR3 length: 15 residues. CDR3: CASSFSEGGTGELFF. The CDR3 nucleotides read TGCGCCAGCAGCTTTTCCGAAGGGGGCACCGGGGAGCTGTTTTTT.

This chain connects TRBV7-2 to TRBJ2-2; D not resolved. The CDR3 has 15 amino acids. The germline V gene has CDR1 SGHTA and CDR2 FQGNSA. Trimming left V 8 bases short and J 3 bases short, with 16 bases between. The CDR3 sequence is CASAFIRVHTGELFF. CDR3 nucleotide sequence: TGTGCCAGCGCTTTTATCCGGGTTCACACCGGGGAGCTGTTTTTT. Full variable domain (remainder filled in from reference TRBV7-2 and TRBJ2-2): GAGVSQSPSNKVTEKGKDVELRCDPISGHTALYWYRQSLGQGLEFLIYFQGNSAPDKSGLPSDRFSAERTGGSVSTLTIQRTQQEDSAVYLCASAFIRVHTGELFFGEGSRLTVL.

The chain carries TRBV30 and TRBJ1-3; D gene ambiguous. V shed 0 bases and J shed 0 bases, with 15 bases lying between them. Germline V gives CDR1 GTSNPN, CDR2 SVGIG (reference sequence). This CDR3 comprises 17 residues. The chain's CDR3 is CAWSVSVDIFSGNTIYF. The CDR3 DNA sequence: TGTGCCTGGAGTGTATCTGTCGACATCTTCTCTGGAAACACCATATATTTT.

CDR3 loop: CASSLSQGSYEQYF. CDR3 nucleotide sequence: TGTGCCAGCAGCCTATCACAGGGGTCCTACGAGCAGTACTTC. The J gene is TRBJ2-5, the V gene TRBV7-3, with 7 bases matching TRBD1. The J call could be wrong; TRBJ2-7 is a better fit for the DNA end. Germline CDR1 reads SGHTA; CDR2 reads FQGTGA. This CDR3 has 14 residues.

V is TRBV7-9 and J is TRBJ2-3; a weak D match, TRBD2 (6 bases). The CDR3 totals 15 residues. CDR1 and CDR2 (germline): SEHNR, FQNEAQ (reference sequence). With 3 bases removed from V and 2 bases from J, the gap between germline ends came to 12 bases. The CDR3 DNA reads as TGTGCCAGCAGCTTTACGGGACTTGTCACAGATACGCAGTATTTT. Translation gives CASSFTGLVTDTQYF.

The chain uses TRBV7-2 and TRBJ1-3, with 8 bases fitting TRBD1. The CDR3 is 15 amino acids. CDR1 is SGHTA, CDR2 FQGNSA, per germline. With V trimmed by 5 bases and J by 2 bases, 5 bases remained unmatched. The CDR3 nucleotides are TGTGCCAGCAGCCCCGGACAGGGTACTGGAAACACCATATATTTT. Protein: CASSPGQGTGNTIYF.

The V gene is TRBV6-1, the J gene TRBJ2-7, with TRBD2 matching over 11 bases. CDR1 and CDR2 from the germline V gene are MNHNS and SASEGT. The junction had 10 bases not matched to a gene; V was cut back by 3 bases and J by 3 bases. The CDR3 length is 17 residues. In DNA form, the CDR3 reads TGTGCCAGCAGTGAGGGGACAACTAGCGGGAGTTTCTACGAGCAGTACTTC. Its translation: CASSEGTTSGSFYEQYF.

The V call is TRBV6-5, the J call TRBJ2-7, with 7 bases matching TRBD2. The CDR3 contains 15 residues. Unmatched junction bases numbered 10, after V lost 4 bases and J lost 4 bases. The germline gives CDR1 MNHEY, CDR2 SVGAGI. The CDR3 sequence: CASSSHRDYLYEQYF. Written as DNA, the CDR3 is TGTGCCAGCAGTTCCCACCGGGACTATCTGTACGAGCAGTACTTC.

About this clone itself: Other DNA sequences in the sample encode the same CDR3. The chain couples TRBV6-4 to TRBJ2-2; D remains unclear. V gave up 0 bases and J gave up 2 bases, with 7 bases separating them. This CDR3 comprises 15 residues. The germline V gene encodes CDR1 MRHNA and CDR2 SNTAGT. CDR3 in DNA: TGTGCCAGCAGTGACTCTGCAGAAAACACCGGGGAGCTGTTTTTT. Residues: CASSDSAENTGELFF.

The rearrangement uses TRBV6-1 and TRBJ2-7; D possibly corresponds to TRBD2 (5 bases). With 3 bases removed from V and 3 bases from J, the gap between germline ends came to 12 bases. Germline V gene data show CDR1 as MNHNS and CDR2 as SASEGT. The CDR3 is made up of 14 amino acids. CDR3 sequence reads: CASSDKAGDYEQYF. The CDR3 bases are TGTGCCAGCAGTGATAAGGCCGGGGACTACGAGCAGTACTTC.

About this clone: One junction end does not reproduce the germline sequence, and a read error may be involved. Other DNA variants within this sample encode the same CDR3. This sequence joins TRBV27 and TRBJ1-1, with 7 bases fitting TRBD1. The CDR3 extends over 15 amino acids. Germline V lookup: CDR1 MNHEY, CDR2 SMNVEV (reference sequence). The CDR3 sequence is CASSPSTGWATEAFF. The CDR3 nucleotides read TGTGCCAGCAGTCCGTCGACAGGGTGGGCCACTGAGGCTTTCTTT.

The genes are TRBV19 and TRBJ1-5, with 10 bases lining up with TRBD1. This CDR3 has 14 residues. Germline-derived CDR1 and CDR2 are LNHDA and SQIVND (reference sequence). V was pared by 10 bases and J by 5 bases, with 8 bases of the junction left unmatched. The CDR3 spells CATAGTGVYQPQHF. The CDR3 DNA sequence: TGTGCCACGGCAGGGACAGGGGTGTATCAGCCCCAGCATTTT.

This chain uses TRBV9 with TRBJ1-1; no clear D. CDR3 length: 15 residues. Germline CDR1 reads SGDLS; CDR2 reads YYNGEE. V was shortened by 0 bases and J by 2 bases, with 11 bases between the two germline ends. In nucleotides, the CDR3 is TGTGCCAGCAGCGTAGGGGCAGGATACAACACTGAAGCTTTCTTT. Translation gives CASSVGAGYNTEAFF.

The gene calls are TRBV19 and TRBJ2-7; 8 bases match TRBD1. J gave up 2 bases and V 8 bases, and 8 bases lay outside the gene matches. Germline lookup yields CDR1 LNHDA and CDR2 SQIVND (reference sequence). The CDR3 is made up of 14 amino acids. The CDR3 protein is CASSGTGGTYEQYF. The CDR3 DNA reads TGTGCCAGTTCCGGGACAGGAGGCACCTACGAGCAGTACTTC.

The chain recombines TRBV13 with TRBJ2-5, with a weak D call TRBD2 (7 bases). V dropped 7 bases and J dropped 5 bases, with 20 bases sitting between them. Germline assignment: CDR1 PRHDT and CDR2 FYEKMQ (reference sequence). The CDR3 covers 15 residues. The CDR3 sequence is CASTQRGGDGETQYF. The CDR3 DNA reads TGTGCCAGCACTCAGAGAGGGGGGGACGGGGAGACCCAGTACTTC.

CDR3 loop: CASSRGLAEEVDTQYF. In DNA, the CDR3 is TGCGCCAGCAGCCGGGGACTAGCGGAAGAGGTAGATACGCAGTATTTT. The chain employs TRBV5-1 and TRBJ2-3; the match to TRBD2 covers 11 bases. This CDR3 contains 16 residues. V dropped 4 bases and J dropped 5; count of bases not matched to a gene: 9. The germline V gene encodes CDR1 SGHRS and CDR2 YFSETQ.